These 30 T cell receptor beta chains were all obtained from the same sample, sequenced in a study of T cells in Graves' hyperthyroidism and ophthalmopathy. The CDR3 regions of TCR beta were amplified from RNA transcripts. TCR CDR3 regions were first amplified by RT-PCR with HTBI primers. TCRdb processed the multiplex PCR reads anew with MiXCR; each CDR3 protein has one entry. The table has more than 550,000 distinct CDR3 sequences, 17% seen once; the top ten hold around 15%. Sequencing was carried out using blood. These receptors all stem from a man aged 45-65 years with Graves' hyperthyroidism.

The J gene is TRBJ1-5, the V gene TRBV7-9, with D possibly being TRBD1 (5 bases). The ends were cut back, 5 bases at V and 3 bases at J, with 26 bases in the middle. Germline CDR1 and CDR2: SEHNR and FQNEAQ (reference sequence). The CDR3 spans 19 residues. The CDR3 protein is CASSLIYYRDGIFNQPQHF. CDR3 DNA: TGTGCCAGCAGCCTAATCTATTATAGGGACGGAATATTCAATCAGCCCCAGCATTTT.

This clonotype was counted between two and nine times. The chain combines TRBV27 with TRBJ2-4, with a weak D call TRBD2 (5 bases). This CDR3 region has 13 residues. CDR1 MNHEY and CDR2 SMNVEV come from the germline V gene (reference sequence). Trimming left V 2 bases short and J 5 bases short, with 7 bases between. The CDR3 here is CASSLHGENIQYF. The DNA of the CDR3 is TGTGCCAGCAGTTTACACGGGGAAAACATTCAGTACTTC.

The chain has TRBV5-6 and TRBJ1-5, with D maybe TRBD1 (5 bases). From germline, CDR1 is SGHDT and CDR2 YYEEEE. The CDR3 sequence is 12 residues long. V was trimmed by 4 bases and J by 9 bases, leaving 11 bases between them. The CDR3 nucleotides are TGTGCCAGCAGCGTAAGGGGAGGGCCCCAGCATTTT. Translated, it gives CASSVRGGPQHF.

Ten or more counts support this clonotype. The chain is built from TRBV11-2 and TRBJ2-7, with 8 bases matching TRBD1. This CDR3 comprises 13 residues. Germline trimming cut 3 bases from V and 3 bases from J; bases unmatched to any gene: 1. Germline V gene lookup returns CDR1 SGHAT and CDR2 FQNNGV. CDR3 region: CASSFGTGYEQYF. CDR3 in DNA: TGTGCCAGCAGCTTCGGGACAGGCTACGAGCAGTACTTC.

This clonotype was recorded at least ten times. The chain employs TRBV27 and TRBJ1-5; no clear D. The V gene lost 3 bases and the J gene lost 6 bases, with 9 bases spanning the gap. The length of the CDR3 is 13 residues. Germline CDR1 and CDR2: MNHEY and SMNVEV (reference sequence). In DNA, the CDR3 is TGTGCCAGCAGTTTCCAGCGCGCTCAGCCCCAGCATTTT. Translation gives CASSFQRAQPQHF.

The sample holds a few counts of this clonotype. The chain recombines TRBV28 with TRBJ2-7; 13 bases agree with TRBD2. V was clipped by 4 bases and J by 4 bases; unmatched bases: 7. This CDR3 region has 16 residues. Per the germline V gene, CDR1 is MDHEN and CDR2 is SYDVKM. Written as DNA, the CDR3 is TGTGCCAGCAGTTCCCCTCGGACTAGCGGGAGTTACGAGCAGTACTTC. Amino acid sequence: CASSSPRTSGSYEQYF.

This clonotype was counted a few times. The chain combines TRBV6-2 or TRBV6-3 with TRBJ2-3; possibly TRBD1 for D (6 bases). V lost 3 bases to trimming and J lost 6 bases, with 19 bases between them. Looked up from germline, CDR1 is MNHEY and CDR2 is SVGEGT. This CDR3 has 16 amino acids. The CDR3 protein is CASSYARAGVLDTQYF. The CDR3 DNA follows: TGTGCCAGCAGTTATGCCAGGGCAGGGGTGTTGGATACGCAGTATTTT.

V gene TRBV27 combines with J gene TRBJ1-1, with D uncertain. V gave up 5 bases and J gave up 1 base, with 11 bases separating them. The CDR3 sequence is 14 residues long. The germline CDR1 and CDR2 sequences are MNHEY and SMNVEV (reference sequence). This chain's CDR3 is CASSPVGGNTEAFF. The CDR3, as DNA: TGTGCCAGCAGTCCAGTTGGCGGGAACACTGAAGCTTTCTTT.

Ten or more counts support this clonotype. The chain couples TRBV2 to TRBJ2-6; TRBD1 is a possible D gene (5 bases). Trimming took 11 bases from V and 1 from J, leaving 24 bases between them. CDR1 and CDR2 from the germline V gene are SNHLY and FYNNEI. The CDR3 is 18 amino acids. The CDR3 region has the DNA TGTGCCCGCAACTTAAGGGGCACGGTGTTTTCTGGGGCCAACGTCCTGACTTTC. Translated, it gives CARNLRGTVFSGANVLTF.

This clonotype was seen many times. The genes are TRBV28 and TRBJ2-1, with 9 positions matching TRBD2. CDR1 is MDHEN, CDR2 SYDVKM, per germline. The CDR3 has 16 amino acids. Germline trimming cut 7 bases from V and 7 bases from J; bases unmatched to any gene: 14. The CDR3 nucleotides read TGTGCCAGCATCACCTCCGGGACTAGCTTTCTAAATGAGCAGTTCTTC. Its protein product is CASITSGTSFLNEQFF.

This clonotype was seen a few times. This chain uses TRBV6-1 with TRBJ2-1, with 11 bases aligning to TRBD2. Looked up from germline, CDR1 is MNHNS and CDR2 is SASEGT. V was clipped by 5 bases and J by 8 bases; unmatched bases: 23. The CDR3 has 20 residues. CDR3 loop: CASSYTSGTSGPARGDEQFF. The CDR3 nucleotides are TGTGCCAGCAGTTATACGTCCGGGACTAGCGGACCTGCGCGGGGGGATGAGCAGTTCTTC.

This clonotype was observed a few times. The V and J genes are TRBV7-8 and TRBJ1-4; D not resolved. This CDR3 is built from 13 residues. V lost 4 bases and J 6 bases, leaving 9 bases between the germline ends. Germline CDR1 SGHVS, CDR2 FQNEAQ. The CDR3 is CASSSRGHEKLFF. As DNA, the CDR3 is TGTGCCAGCAGCTCCCGAGGGCATGAAAAACTGTTTTTT. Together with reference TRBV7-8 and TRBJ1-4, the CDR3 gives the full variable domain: GAGVSQSPRYKVAKRGQDVALRCDPISGHVSLFWYQQALGQGPEFLTYFQNEAQLDKSGLPSDRFFAERPEGSVSTLKIQRTQQEDSAVYLCASSSRGHEKLFFGSGTQLSVL.

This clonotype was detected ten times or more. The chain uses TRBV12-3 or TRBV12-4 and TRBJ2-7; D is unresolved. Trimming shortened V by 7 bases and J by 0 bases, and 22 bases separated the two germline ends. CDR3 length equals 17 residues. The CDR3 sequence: CASTRLTSTKSSYEQYF. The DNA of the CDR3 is TGTGCCAGCACCCGGCTAACGTCGACGAAAAGCTCCTACGAGCAGTACTTC.

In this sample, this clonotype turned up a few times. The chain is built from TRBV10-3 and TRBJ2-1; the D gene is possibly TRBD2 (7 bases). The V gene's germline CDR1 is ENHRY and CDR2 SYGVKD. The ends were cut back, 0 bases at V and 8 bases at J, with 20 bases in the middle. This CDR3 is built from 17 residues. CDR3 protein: CAISESSAGAYWYEQFF. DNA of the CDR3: TGTGCCATCAGTGAGTCGTCGGCGGGGGCCTATTGGTATGAGCAGTTCTTC.

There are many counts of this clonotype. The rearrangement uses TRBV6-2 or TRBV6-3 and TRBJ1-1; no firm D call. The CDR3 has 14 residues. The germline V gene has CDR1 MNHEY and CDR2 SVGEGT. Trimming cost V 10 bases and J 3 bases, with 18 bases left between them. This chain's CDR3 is CAITPPPPDTEAFF. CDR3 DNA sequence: TGTGCCATCACTCCTCCGCCCCCCGACACTGAAGCTTTCTTT.

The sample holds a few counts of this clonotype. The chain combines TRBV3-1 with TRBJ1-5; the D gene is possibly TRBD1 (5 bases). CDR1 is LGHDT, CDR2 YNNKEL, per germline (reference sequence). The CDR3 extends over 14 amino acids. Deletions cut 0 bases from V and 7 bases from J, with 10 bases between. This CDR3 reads CASSQEWWDQPQHF. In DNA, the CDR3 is TGTGCCAGCAGCCAAGAGTGGTGGGACCAGCCCCAGCATTTT.

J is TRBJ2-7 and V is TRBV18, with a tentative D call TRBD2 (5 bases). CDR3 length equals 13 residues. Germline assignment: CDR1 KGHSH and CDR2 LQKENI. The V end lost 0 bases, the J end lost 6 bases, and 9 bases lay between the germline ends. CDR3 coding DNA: TGTGCCAGCTCACCACCATCGGGGATCGAGCAGTACTTC. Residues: CASSPPSGIEQYF.

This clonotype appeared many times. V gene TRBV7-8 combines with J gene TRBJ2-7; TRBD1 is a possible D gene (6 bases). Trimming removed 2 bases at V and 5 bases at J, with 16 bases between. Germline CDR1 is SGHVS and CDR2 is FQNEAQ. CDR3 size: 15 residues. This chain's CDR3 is CASSLRWGRGDEQYF. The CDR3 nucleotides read TGTGCCAGCAGCTTACGGTGGGGCAGGGGCGACGAGCAGTACTTC.

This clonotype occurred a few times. The CDR3 is CASSYTARAGELFF. For the CDR3, the DNA is TGTGCCAGCAGTTACACCGCGCGGGCCGGGGAGCTGTTTTTT. The chain carries TRBV6-5 and TRBJ2-2, with D tentatively TRBD2 (5 bases). The CDR3 is 14 amino acids. The germline CDR1 and CDR2 sequences are MNHEY and SVGAGI. Trimming left V 2 bases short and J 6 bases short, with 10 bases between.

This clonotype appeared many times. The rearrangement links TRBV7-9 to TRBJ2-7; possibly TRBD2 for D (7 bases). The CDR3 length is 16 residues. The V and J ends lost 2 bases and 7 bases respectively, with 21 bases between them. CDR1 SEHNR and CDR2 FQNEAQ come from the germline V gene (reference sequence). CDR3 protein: CASSLCSGGGVCEQYF. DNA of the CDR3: TGTGCCAGCAGCTTATGTAGCGGAGGGGGGGTATGTGAGCAGTACTTC.

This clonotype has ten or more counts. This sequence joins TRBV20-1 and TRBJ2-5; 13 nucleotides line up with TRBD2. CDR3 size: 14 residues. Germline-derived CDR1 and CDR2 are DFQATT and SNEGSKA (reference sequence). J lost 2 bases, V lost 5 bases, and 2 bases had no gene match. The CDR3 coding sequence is TGCAGTGCTTGGGGACTAGCGGGACAAGAGACCCAGTACTTC. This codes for CSAWGLAGQETQYF.

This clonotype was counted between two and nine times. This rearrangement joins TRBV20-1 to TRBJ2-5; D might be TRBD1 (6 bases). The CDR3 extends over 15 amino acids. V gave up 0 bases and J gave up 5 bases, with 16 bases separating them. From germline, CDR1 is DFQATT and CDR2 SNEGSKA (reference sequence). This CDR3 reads CSAREPTGLKETQYF. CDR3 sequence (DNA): TGCAGTGCTAGAGAGCCTACAGGGTTGAAGGAGACCCAGTACTTC.

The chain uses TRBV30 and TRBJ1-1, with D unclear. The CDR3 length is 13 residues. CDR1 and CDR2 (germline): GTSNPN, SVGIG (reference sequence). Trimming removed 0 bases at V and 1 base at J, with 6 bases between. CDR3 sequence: CAWSVSKNTEAFF. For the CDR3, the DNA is TGTGCCTGGAGTGTAAGCAAGAACACTGAAGCTTTCTTT. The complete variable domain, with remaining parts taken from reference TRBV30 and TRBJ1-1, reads SQTIHQWPATLVQPVGSPLSLECTVEGTSNPNLYWYRQAAGRGLQLLFYSVGIGQISSEVPQNLSASRPQDRQFILSSKKLLLSDSGFYLCAWSVSKNTEAFFGQGTRLTVV.

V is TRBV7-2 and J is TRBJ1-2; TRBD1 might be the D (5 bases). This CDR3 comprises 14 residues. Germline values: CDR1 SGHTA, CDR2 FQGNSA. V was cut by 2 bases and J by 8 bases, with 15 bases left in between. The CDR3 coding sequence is TGTGCCAGCAGCTTACGGGGGGATCGGAGGGGCTACACCTTC. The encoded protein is CASSLRGDRRGYTF.

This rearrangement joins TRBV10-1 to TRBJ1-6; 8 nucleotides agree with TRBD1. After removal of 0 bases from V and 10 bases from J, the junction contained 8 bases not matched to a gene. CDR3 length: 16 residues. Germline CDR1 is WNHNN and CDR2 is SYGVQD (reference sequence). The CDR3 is CASSESMPGGRSPLHF. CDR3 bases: TGCGCCAGCAGTGAGTCGATGCCAGGGGGCCGGTCACCCCTCCACTTT.

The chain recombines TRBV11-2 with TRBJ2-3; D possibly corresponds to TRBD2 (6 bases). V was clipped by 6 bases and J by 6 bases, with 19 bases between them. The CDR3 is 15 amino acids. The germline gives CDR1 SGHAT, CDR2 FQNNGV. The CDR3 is CASRRLSGAADTQYF. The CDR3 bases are TGTGCCAGCAGGAGACTTAGCGGAGCTGCGGATACGCAGTATTTT.

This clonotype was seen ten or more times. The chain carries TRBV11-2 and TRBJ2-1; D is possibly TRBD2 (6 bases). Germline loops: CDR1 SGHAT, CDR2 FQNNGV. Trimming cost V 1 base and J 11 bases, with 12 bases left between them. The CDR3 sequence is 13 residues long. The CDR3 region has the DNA TGTGCCAGCAGCTTAGTGGAGGGCCAGAAGCAGTTCTTC. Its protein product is CASSLVEGQKQFF. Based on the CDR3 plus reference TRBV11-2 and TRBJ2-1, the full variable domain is EAGVAQSPRYKIIEKRQSVAFWCNPISGHATLYWYQQILGQGPKLLIQFQNNGVVDDSQLPKDRFSAERLKGVDSTLKIQPAKLEDSAVYLCASSLVEGQKQFFGPGTRLTVL.

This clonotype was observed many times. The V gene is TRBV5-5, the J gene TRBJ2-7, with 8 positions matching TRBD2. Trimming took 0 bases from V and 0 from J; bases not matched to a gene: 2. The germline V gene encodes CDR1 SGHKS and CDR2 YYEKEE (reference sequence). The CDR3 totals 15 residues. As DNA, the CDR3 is TGTGCCAGCAGCTTGGTGGCGGGAGGCTCCTACGAGCAGTACTTC. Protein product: CASSLVAGGSYEQYF.

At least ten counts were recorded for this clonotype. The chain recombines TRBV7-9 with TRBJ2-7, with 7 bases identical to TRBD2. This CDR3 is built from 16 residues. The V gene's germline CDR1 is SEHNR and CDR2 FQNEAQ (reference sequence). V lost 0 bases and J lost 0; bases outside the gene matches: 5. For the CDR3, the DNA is TGTGCCAGCAGCTTAGCATCTAGCGGTATCTCCTACGAGCAGTACTTC. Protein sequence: CASSLASSGISYEQYF.

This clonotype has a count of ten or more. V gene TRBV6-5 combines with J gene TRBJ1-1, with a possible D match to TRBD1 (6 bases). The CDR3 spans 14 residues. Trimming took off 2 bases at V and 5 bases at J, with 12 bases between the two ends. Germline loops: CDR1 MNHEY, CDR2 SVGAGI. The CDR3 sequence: CASSYGGLGTEAFF. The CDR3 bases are TGTGCCAGCAGTTACGGGGGGCTTGGGACTGAAGCTTTCTTT.